These T cell receptor beta chains were read from a single sample in a study of PD-L1 blockade in urothelial cancer. Profiling relied on immunoSEQ multiplex PCR, and the TCRdb table lists in-frame clones only, not all of them. The data contain fewer than 45,000 clones, around four fifths of them singletons. Sequencing was performed on PBMCs, taken around atezolizumab (anti-PD-L1) treatment. The receptor source for this set is a man aged 55-75 years with urothelial cancer. The CDR3 runs from the conserved cysteine through the conserved F or W. The order of the fields is D gene, V gene, clone size, J gene, CDR3 DNA, CDR3 protein. D genes are given only for firm matches. Clone size appears in some rows only: once, few, many, or a class for an expanded clone.

TRBD1	TRBV11-3	NA	TRBJ1-3	TGTGCCAGCAGCTTAAGACAGGGAAGCTCTGGAAACACCATATATTTT	CASSLRQGSSGNTIYF
NA	TRBV5-8	NA	TRBJ2-1	TGTGCCAGCAGCTTGGCGGGGGTGGGAAAGGCCAATCTGTTCTTC	CASSLAGVGKANLFF
NA	TRBV14	once	TRBJ2-3	TGTGCCAGCAGCCATGGCAGGCACACAGATACGCAGTATTTT	CASSHGRHTDTQYF
TRBD1	TRBV28	NA	TRBJ2-7	TGTGCCAGCGACGCAGGACAGGGGGCTCGGGAGCAGTACTTC	CASDAGQGAREQYF
NA	TRBV7-9	NA	TRBJ2-7	TGTGCCAGCAGCACAGACAGGAGCTCCTACGAGCAGTACTTC	CASSTDRSSYEQYF
TRBD2	TRBV27	NA	TRBJ2-1	TGTGCCAGCAGTTTCCAACTAGCGGGGGGATACAATGAGCAGTTCTTC	CASSFQLAGGYNEQFF
NA	TRBV19	few	TRBJ1-5	TGTGCCAGTAGTATAGACGGAGGCAGCAATCAGCCCCAGCATTTT	CASSIDGGSNQPQHF
TRBD2	TRBV7-2	NA	TRBJ2-5	TGTGCCAGCAGCTTTAGCGGGGGACAAGAGACCCAGTACTTC	CASSFSGGQETQYF
NA	TRBV13	NA	TRBJ2-7	TGTGCCAGCAGCTTATATTCGCCAGGTGCCTACGAGCAGTACTTC	CASSLYSPGAYEQYF
TRBD2	TRBV5-1	NA	TRBJ2-4	TGCGCCAGCAGCCGAACTGCTTGGACTAGCCTGCTGAACATTCAGTACTTC	CASSRTAWTSLLNIQYF
TRBD2	TRBV18	NA	TRBJ2-7	TGTGCCAGCTCATCGCGGACTAGCGGGGGGGCAAGGGAGCAGTACTTC	CASSSRTSGGAREQYF
NA	TRBV7-2	NA	TRBJ2-3	TGTGCCAGCAGCTTAGTTCCCGGGAGTAACACAGATACGCAGTATTTT	CASSLVPGSNTDTQYF
TRBD1	TRBV6-5	NA	TRBJ2-7	TGTGCCAGCAGCCCCCGGACAGGCCTTCTGGAGCAGTACTTC	CASSPRTGLLEQYF
TRBD2	TRBV7-2	few	TRBJ2-5	TGTGCCAGCAGCTTCACAGCGGGACAAGAGACCCAGTACTTC	CASSFTAGQETQYF
NA	TRBV7-8	NA	TRBJ1-1	TGTGCCAGCAGCTTAGTTGCAGGGCCTATGAACACTGAAGCTTTCTTT	CASSLVAGPMNTEAFF
TRBD2	TRBV5-5	NA	TRBJ2-1	TGTGCCAGCAGCCAAGGGACTAGCTCTGAGCAGTTCTTC	CASSQGTSSEQFF
NA	TRBV9	NA	TRBJ2-7	TGTGCCAGCAGCGTAGGATCGGGATTGGGCGAGCAGTACTTC	CASSVGSGLGEQYF
TRBD2	TRBV10-3	NA	TRBJ2-1	TGTGCCATCAGGGTAGCGGGAGGACATGAGCAGTTCTTC	CAIRVAGGHEQFF
NA	TRBV5-1	NA	TRBJ1-2	TGCGCCAGCAGCCCCCAGCTAGGGGACTATGGCTACACCTTC	CASSPQLGDYGYTF
TRBD1	TRBV11-2	once	TRBJ1-2	TGTGCCAGCAGGAAGACAGGGGGCAACTATGGCTACACCTTC	CASRKTGGNYGYTF
NA	TRBV19	NA	TRBJ2-6	TGTGCCAGTACCCCACAGGGTTTCCTCTCTGGGGCCAACGTCCTGACTTTC	CASTPQGFLSGANVLTF
NA	TRBV7-9	NA	TRBJ2-7	TGTGCCAGCAGCGCAGTCCACTACGAGCAGTACTTC	CASSAVHYEQYF
NA	TRBV28	once	TRBJ1-5	TGTGCCAGCAGTTTATCGGACAGTAATAGCCGGCCCCAGCATTTT	CASSLSDSNSRPQHF
TRBD1	TRBV2	NA	TRBJ2-5	TGTGCCAGCAGCGACAGGGGGGAAGAGACCCAGTACTTC	CASSDRGEETQYF
NA	TRBV5-4	NA	TRBJ2-1	TGTGCCAGCAGCTTGTATACGGGTGGCAGGGCTGAGCAGTTCTTC	CASSLYTGGRAEQFF
TRBD1	TRBV5-1	NA	TRBJ2-1	TGCGCCAGCAGCTTGGCCGGACAGGGGAGCGCTGAGCAGTTCTTC	CASSLAGQGSAEQFF
NA	TRBV28	NA	TRBJ2-7	TGTGCCAGCAGCCCCGTGGGGCTCGAGCAGTACTTC	CASSPVGLEQYF
NA	TRBV6-1	NA	TRBJ1-1	TGTGCCAGCAGCGAGGCCAGGGTGGCTTTCTTT	CASSEARVAFF
TRBD1	TRBV25-1	NA	TRBJ2-3	TGTGCCAGCAGGGACAGGGCAGGGGCAGATACGCAGTATTTT	CASRDRAGADTQYF
TRBD1	TRBV27	NA	TRBJ2-7	TGTGCCAGCAGCCCACAGGGGGGCTCCTACGAGCAGTACTTC	CASSPQGGSYEQYF
NA	TRBV2	NA	TRBJ1-5	TGTGCCAGCAGCGAGGGCTGGAGCAATCAGCCCCAGCATTTT	CASSEGWSNQPQHF
TRBD2	TRBV9	NA	TRBJ2-5	TGTGCCAGCAGCCCCGCTTGGCTAGCGGGAGGGCCGGGGGAGACCCAGTACTTC	CASSPAWLAGGPGETQYF
NA	TRBV5-1	NA	TRBJ1-4	TGCGCCAGCAGCTTGAACGGGGGGAATGAAAAACTGTTTTTT	CASSLNGGNEKLFF